The source of this T cell receptor beta chain is a study of T cells in Graves' hyperthyroidism and ophthalmopathy. General observations from the study: Researchers found most expanded thyroid clonotypes above 0.001 in blood as well.

The V gene's germline CDR1 is LGHDT and CDR2 YNNKEL (reference sequence). J lost 2 bases, V lost 0 bases, and 8 bases had no gene match. This CDR3 comprises 18 residues. The hyperthyroidism was newly diagnosed and had lasted under 2 months; the patients were aged 18 to 65. Diagnosing involved the use of clinical symptoms, serum thyroxine and TRAb, thyroid ultrasound and orbital computed tomography. Researchers took RNA transcripts and amplified the TCR beta CDR3 regions from them. HTBI primers were employed in a first-round RT-PCR of the TCR CDR3. MiXCR was run by TCRdb on the multiplex PCR reads, yielding one entry per CDR3 protein. The table has 600,000 to 900,000 distinct CDR3 sequences, 15% to 20% seen once. Remarks on this clonotype: Its cognate antigen is unknown.

V and J are TRBV3-1 and TRBJ2-1; 9 bases are a match to TRBD1. The material sequenced was blood. The sequence was collected from a man aged 18 to 30 with Graves' hyperthyroidism. The CDR3 sequence: CASSQDRAGQGPYNEQFF. Here the CDR3 DNA reads TGTGCCAGCAGCCAAGATCGGGCCGGACAGGGGCCCTACAATGAGCAGTTCTTC.